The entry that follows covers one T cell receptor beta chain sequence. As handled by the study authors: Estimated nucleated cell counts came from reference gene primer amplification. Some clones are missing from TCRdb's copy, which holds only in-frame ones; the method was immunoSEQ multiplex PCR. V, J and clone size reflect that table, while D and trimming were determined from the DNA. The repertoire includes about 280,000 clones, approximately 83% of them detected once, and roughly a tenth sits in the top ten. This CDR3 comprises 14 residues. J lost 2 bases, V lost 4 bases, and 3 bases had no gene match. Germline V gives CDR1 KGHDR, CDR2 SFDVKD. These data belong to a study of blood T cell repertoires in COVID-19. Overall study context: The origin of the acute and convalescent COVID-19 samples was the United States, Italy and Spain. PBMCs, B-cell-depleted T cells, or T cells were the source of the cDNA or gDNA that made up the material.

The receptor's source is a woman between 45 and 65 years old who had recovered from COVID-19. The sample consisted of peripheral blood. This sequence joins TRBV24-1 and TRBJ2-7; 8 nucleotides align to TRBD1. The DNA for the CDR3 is TGTGCCACCAGTGAGTCGGACAGGGCCTACGAGCAGTACTTC. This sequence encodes CATSESDRAYEQYF.